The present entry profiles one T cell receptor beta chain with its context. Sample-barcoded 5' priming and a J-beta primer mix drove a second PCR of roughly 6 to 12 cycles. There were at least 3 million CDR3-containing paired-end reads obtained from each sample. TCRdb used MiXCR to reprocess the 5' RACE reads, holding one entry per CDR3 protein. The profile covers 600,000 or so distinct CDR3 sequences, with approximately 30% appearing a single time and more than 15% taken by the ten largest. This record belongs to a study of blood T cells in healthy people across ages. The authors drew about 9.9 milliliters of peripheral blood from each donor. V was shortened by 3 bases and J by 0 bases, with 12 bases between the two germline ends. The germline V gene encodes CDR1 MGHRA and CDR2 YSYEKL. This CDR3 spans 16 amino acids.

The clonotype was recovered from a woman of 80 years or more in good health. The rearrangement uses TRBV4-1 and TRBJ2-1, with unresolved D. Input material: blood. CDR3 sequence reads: CASSHLKRSSYNEQFF. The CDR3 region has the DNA TGCGCCAGCAGCCACCTTAAAAGGAGCTCCTACAATGAGCAGTTCTTC.